This TCR beta chain came from a study of blood T cell repertoires in COVID-19. About the study: Some COVID-19 samples were acute and others convalescent; all came from the United States, Italy and Spain. In each case, the material was cDNA or gDNA derived from T cells, B-cell-depleted T cells, or PBMCs.

Trimming cost V 0 bases and J 4 bases, with 7 bases left between them. Germline V gene lookup returns CDR1 MNHEY and CDR2 SVGAGI. The CDR3 length is 15 residues. Seattle's enrolled individuals joined amid active infection and were then monitored longitudinally. Study processing details: Reference gene primer amplification in the assay estimated nucleated cell counts. Measured with immunoSEQ multiplex PCR; TCRdb has only the in-frame clones, and not every one. The DNA was the basis for D and trimming; V, J and clone size are from that table. The table has approximately 280,000 clones, approximately 84% seen once.

The sequence was obtained from a human donor with COVID-19, enrolled during active disease. The donor label of this sample is uncertain. The chain carries TRBV6-5 and TRBJ1-6; no firm D call. The sample comprised peripheral blood. CDR3 sequence reads: CASSYSGNYNSPLHF. CDR3 nucleotide sequence: TGTGCCAGCAGTTACTCGGGCAATTATAATTCACCCCTCCACTTT.